The following is a T cell receptor beta chain sequence with its context. CDR3 length: 14 residues. Losses at the gene ends were 7 bases for V and 4 bases for J; bases not matched to a gene: 7. The germline V gene encodes CDR1 SGDLS and CDR2 YYNGEE. This record belongs to a study of blood T cell repertoires in COVID-19. Per the original methods: Amplification with reference gene primers provided the estimates of nucleated cell counts. Clones were sequenced by immunoSEQ multiplex PCR, and TCRdb holds only the in-frame ones, with some missing. V and J calls and clone size follow that table, whereas D and trimming were derived from the DNA. The profile shows some 130,000 clones, more than 70% of them singletons.

The receptor comes from a man in his forties or fifties with acute or convalescent COVID-19. The chain is built from TRBV9 and TRBJ2-2; 7 bases align to TRBD2. Sequenced sample: peripheral blood. CDR3: CASAILASTGELFF. The CDR3 nucleotides are TGTGCCAGCGCCATACTAGCGAGCACCGGGGAGCTGTTTTTT.